Each of the 17 T cell receptor beta chains below was sequenced from the same sample in a study of cytomegalovirus exposure and HLA in healthy donors. The PCR used 60 Vbeta and 13 Jbeta primers. Sequencing used immunoSEQ multiplex PCR; TCRdb keeps in-frame clones, though not all of them. The data show roughly 150,000 clones, with 82% seen just once and about 6.1% held by the top ten. Sequencing used PBMCs. The receptors derive from a woman between 50 and 59 years old in good health and CMV-seropositive.

This rearrangement joins TRBV6-6 to TRBJ2-1; TRBD1 matches at 9 bases. V gave up 1 base and J gave up 5 bases; unmatched junction bases: 6. CDR1 and CDR2 from the germline V gene are MNHNY and SVGAGI (reference sequence). The CDR3 totals 16 residues. CDR3: CASSYLGQGGHNEQFF. The CDR3 DNA follows: TGTGCCAGCAGTTACTTGGGACAGGGAGGACACAATGAGCAGTTCTTC.

This clone was found once. The chain couples TRBV19 to TRBJ2-7; maybe TRBD1 (6 bases). CDR1 and CDR2 from the germline V gene are LNHDA and SQIVND (reference sequence). The CDR3 contains 15 residues. Between the trimmed V and J ends, which lost 6 bases and 3 bases, there was a span of 18 bases. The DNA for the CDR3 is TGTGCCAGTAGGGAAGACGGACAGTCCTTCTACGAGCAGTACTTC. Protein sequence: CASREDGQSFYEQYF.

In its sample, this clone was seen a few times. This chain joins TRBV5-4 and TRBJ1-1; 8 bases are shared with TRBD1. The CDR3 covers 16 residues. CDR1 and CDR2 (germline): SGHNT, YYREEE (reference sequence). The trim removed 5 bases at V and 1 base at J, leaving 10 bases unmatched. The CDR3 coding sequence is TGTGCCAGCAGGGGGCAGGGGGCGTTGGGGAACACTGAAGCTTTCTTT. It translates to CASRGQGALGNTEAFF. Full variable domain (rest looked up from reference TRBV5-4 and TRBJ1-1): ETGVTQSPTHLIKTRGQQVTLRCSSQSGHNTVSWYQQALGQGPQFIFQYYREEENGRGNFPPRFSGLQFPNYSSELNVNALELDDSALYLCASRGQGALGNTEAFFGQGTRLTVV.

The V gene is TRBV6-1, the J gene TRBJ2-1; D is unresolved. V gave up 11 bases and J gave up 8 bases, with 13 bases separating them. The CDR3 covers 11 residues. Germline V gene data show CDR1 as MNHNS and CDR2 as SASEGT. The CDR3 reads CAGGRTYEQFF. The CDR3 nucleotides are TGTGCCGGTGGGCGTACGTATGAGCAGTTCTTC.

The genes are TRBV19 and TRBJ1-6; D is possibly TRBD1 (6 bases). The ends were cut back, 6 bases at V and 5 bases at J, with 17 bases in the middle. The CDR3 spans 16 residues. Germline V lookup: CDR1 LNHDA, CDR2 SQIVND (reference sequence). CDR3 DNA sequence: TGTGCCAGTAGCCCAATGCAGGGGATTAATAATTCACCCCTCCACTTT. This codes for CASSPMQGINNSPLHF. Looking up the rest from reference TRBV19 and TRBJ1-6 gives the full variable domain: DGGITQSPKYLFRKEGQNVTLSCEQNLNHDAMYWYRQDPGQGLRLIYYSQIVNDFQKGDIAEGYSVSREKKESFPLTVTSAQKNPTAFYLCASSPMQGINNSPLHFGNGTRLTVT.

This clone showed up just a few times. The CDR3 DNA reads TGTGCCATCAGTGAGTCGGGACAGGGGGCAAACACCATATATTTT. The encoded protein is CAISESGQGANTIYF. V usage is TRBV10-3 and J usage is TRBJ1-3; the match to TRBD1 covers 12 bases. Germline V gene lookup returns CDR1 ENHRY and CDR2 SYGVKD. With V trimmed by 0 bases and J by 6 bases, 0 bases remained unmatched. The CDR3 contains 15 residues.

The V call is TRBV7-9, the J call TRBJ1-1; weak D call: TRBD1 (6 bases). The V end was cut by 5 bases, the J end by 11 bases, with 15 bases between. CDR1 and CDR2 from the germline V gene are SEHNR and FQNEAQ (reference sequence). There are 12 residues in the CDR3. CDR3 in amino acids: CASSPDSQEAFF. CDR3 DNA: TGTGCCAGCAGCCCGGACAGCCAGGAGGCTTTCTTT.

V usage is TRBV11-2 and J usage is TRBJ2-2, with 7 bases fitting TRBD2. Unmatched junction bases numbered 10, after V lost 7 bases and J lost 8 bases. This CDR3 spans 14 amino acids. The germline CDR1 and CDR2 sequences are SGHAT and FQNNGV. Written as DNA, the CDR3 is TGTGCCAGCAACTGGGGGGGAGAGGCGGGGGAGCTGTTTTTT. Translating it yields CASNWGGEAGELFF. Based on the CDR3 plus reference TRBV11-2 and TRBJ2-2, the full variable domain is EAGVAQSPRYKIIEKRQSVAFWCNPISGHATLYWYQQILGQGPKLLIQFQNNGVVDDSQLPKDRFSAERLKGVDSTLKIQPAKLEDSAVYLCASNWGGEAGELFFGEGSRLTVL.

The V call is TRBV6-5, the J call TRBJ1-2, with D possibly matching TRBD1 (5 bases). The V end was cut by 6 bases, the J end by 3 bases, with 11 bases between. The CDR3 is 13 residues long. Per the germline V gene, CDR1 is MNHEY and CDR2 is SVGAGI. The CDR3 DNA reads as TGTGCCAGCAGCCCCCCAGGGTACTATGGCTACACCTTC. It translates to CASSPPGYYGYTF.

In this sample, this clone turned up a few times. CDR3 residues: CASSLASGGSEQYF. In DNA form, the CDR3 reads TGTGCCAGCAGTCTAGCTAGCGGGGGTAGTGAGCAGTACTTC. This chain uses TRBV6-6 with TRBJ2-7, with TRBD2 matching 10 bases. V lost 5 bases to trimming and J lost 7 bases; unmatched junction nucleotides: 8. The CDR3 runs 14 residues. The germline V gene encodes CDR1 MNHNY and CDR2 SVGAGI (reference sequence).

The rearrangement uses TRBV6-5 and TRBJ1-6; D remains ambiguous. The germline V and J ends were trimmed by 3 bases and 9 bases, with 9 bases remaining between them. CDR3 length: 13 residues. CDR1 MNHEY and CDR2 SVGAGI come from the germline V gene. CDR3 sequence: CASSYRGSSPLHF. The DNA for the CDR3 is TGTGCCAGCAGTTATAGAGGTTCTTCACCCCTCCACTTT.

The chain is built from TRBV10-2 and TRBJ2-7; no firm D call. The germline V and J ends were trimmed by 5 bases and 4 bases, with 6 bases remaining between them. The CDR3 loop spans 11 amino acids. Germline V CDR1 and CDR2: WSHSY, SAAADI. The chain's CDR3 is CASSNSYEQYF. CDR3 DNA sequence: TGCGCCAGCAGTAACTCTTACGAGCAGTACTTC.

V is TRBV7-9 and J is TRBJ2-3; D may be TRBD1 (5 bases). V was pared by 1 base and J by 6 bases, with 5 bases between. The CDR3 has 12 residues. Germline CDR1 SEHNR, CDR2 FQNEAQ (reference sequence). Here the CDR3 DNA reads TGTGCCAGCAGCTTAGAGGGGGATACGCAGTATTTT. This encodes CASSLEGDTQYF.

The rearrangement joins TRBV30 to TRBJ2-2; D call uncertain. CDR1 is GTSNPN and CDR2 is SVGIG in the germline V gene (reference sequence). CDR3 size: 11 residues. Trimming removed 3 bases at V and 7 bases at J, with 6 bases between. The CDR3 spells CAWRGNGELFF. CDR3 DNA sequence: TGTGCCTGGAGGGGCAACGGGGAGCTGTTTTTT.

The chain carries TRBV7-9 and TRBJ2-1, with 7 bases aligning to TRBD1. The CDR3 runs to 14 residues. V trimming: 4 bases; J trimming: 7 bases; junction bases outside the gene matches: 7. Germline V CDR1 and CDR2: SEHNR, FQNEAQ (reference sequence). The DNA of the CDR3 is TGTGCCAGCAGCTCCCCGACAGGGTTGAATGAGCAGTTCTTC. This translates into CASSSPTGLNEQFF.

The rearrangement uses TRBV5-4 and TRBJ2-3, with TRBD2 identical over 9 bases. Germline V gene data show CDR1 as SGHNT and CDR2 as YYREEE (reference sequence). The V gene end was trimmed by 4 bases and the J gene end by 2 bases; junction bases not matched to a gene: 8. This CDR3 region has 16 residues. The CDR3: CASSLTSGGPTDTQYF. The CDR3 DNA is TGTGCCAGCAGCCTGACTAGCGGTGGACCCACAGATACGCAGTATTTT.

On this clone itself: The sample has other DNA sequences that encode this CDR3 too. The V call is TRBV2, the J call TRBJ1-2; D is ambiguous. The V end lost 4 bases, the J end lost 0 bases, and 6 bases lay between the germline ends. CDR1 SNHLY and CDR2 FYNNEI come from the germline V gene. The CDR3 consists of 13 residues. The CDR3 bases are TGTGCCAGCAGTGGAACGGCTAACTATGGCTACACCTTC. Translated, it gives CASSGTANYGYTF.